One T cell receptor beta chain is described in this entry. Its antigen is not identified. The PCR had 60 Vbeta and 13 Jbeta primers. The repertoire was sequenced with immunoSEQ multiplex PCR; TCRdb's copy has only in-frame clones and lacks some. The data contain 150,000 to 200,000 clones, over 75% of them singletons. This sample is part of a study of cytomegalovirus exposure and HLA in healthy donors. Whole-study results and caveats: Many donors shared some public TCRs, even though most TCR sequences were rare.

This clonotype originated in a female donor in good health and CMV-seronegative. Sequencing was done on a sample of PBMCs.

The chain's CDR3 is CSVANIAGTDTQYF. CDR3 in DNA: TGCAGCGTCGCAAATATAGCGGGGACAGATACGCAGTATTTT. V and J are TRBV29-1 and TRBJ2-3; 8 bases fit TRBD2. Germline CDR1 is SQVTM and CDR2 is ANQGSEA. This CDR3 is built from 14 residues. Trimming at V came to 6 bases and at J to 3 bases, leaving 8 bases not matched to a gene.